A selection of T cell receptor beta chains follows, all from one sample in a study of cytomegalovirus exposure and HLA in healthy donors. The protocol was immunoSEQ multiplex PCR, while the TCRdb copy is restricted to in-frame clones and leaves out a portion. The table has 200,000 to 250,000 clones, approximately 83% seen once. The source material was PBMCs. The receptors derive from a woman in her thirties in good health and CMV-seropositive. CDR3s include the opening cysteine and the closing phenylalanine or tryptophan. A D gene is named only where the DNA matches it firmly. The listing skips clone size in some rows; elsewhere it reads once, few, many or a size class.

TRBV4-3	14	TRBJ2-5	NA	NA	TGCGCCAGCAGCCAAGACTGGAAGGGTATGACCCAGTACTTC	CASSQDWKGMTQYF
TRBV29-1	18	TRBJ1-4	NA	TRBD1	TGCAGCGTTAGAGTCCGGGACAGTGGGAGTGGAACTAATGAAAAACTGTTTTTT	CSVRVRDSGSGTNEKLFF
TRBV6-5	15	TRBJ2-1	NA	NA	TGTGCCAGCAGTTCAGATAGAGACCGTTTACCCGAGCAGTTCTTC	CASSSDRDRLPEQFF
TRBV5-6	13	TRBJ2-5	NA	TRBD1	TGTGCCAGCGGACGGACAGGGGTGGAGACCCAGTACTTC	CASGRTGVETQYF
TRBV7-2	15	TRBJ2-7	few	NA	TGTGCCAGCAGCTTATCTCGAGACAGGAGCTACGAGCAGTACTTC	CASSLSRDRSYEQYF
TRBV2	14	TRBJ1-5	once	NA	TGTGCCAGCACAGGACACTACGCAAATCAGCCCCAGCATTTT	CASTGHYANQPQHF
TRBV5-1	14	TRBJ1-1	NA	NA	TGCGCCAGCAGCTTGGGACCTGGTAACACTGAAGCTTTCTTT	CASSLGPGNTEAFF
TRBV29-1	15	TRBJ2-3	NA	TRBD1	TGCAGCGCCCTAGGGACAGGGGGGGGCACAGATACGCAGTATTTT	CSALGTGGGTDTQYF
TRBV10-3	15	TRBJ2-7	NA	NA	TGTGCCATCAGTGCGTCCGGGACTGTAGTCTACGAGCAGTACTTC	CAISASGTVVYEQYF
TRBV6-1	16	TRBJ1-1	NA	NA	TGTGCCAGCAGTGAAGTAAAAAAAGGACGGAGGACTGAAGCTTTCTTT	CASSEVKKGRRTEAFF
TRBV18	19	TRBJ2-6	once	NA	TGTGCCAGCTCACCAGTCTCTGAGACAAGTCTCTCTGGGGCCAACGTCCTGACTTTC	CASSPVSETSLSGANVLTF
TRBV27	14	TRBJ1-1	NA	NA	TGTGCCAGCTCGAGGGCCCGGGTAGGGGCTGAAGCTTTCTTT	CASSRARVGAEAFF
TRBV5-6	13	TRBJ1-2	NA	NA	TGTGCCAGCAGCCCCCGTAAGATCTATGGCTACACCTTC	CASSPRKIYGYTF
TRBV27	13	TRBJ2-1	NA	NA	TGTGCCAGCAGTTCAGACTCCTCCAATGAGCAGTTCTTC	CASSSDSSNEQFF
TRBV5-1	14	TRBJ2-7	few	NA	TGCGCCAGCAGCCGGGACAACAACAGGGACGAGCAGTACTTC	CASSRDNNRDEQYF
TRBV30	10	TRBJ2-1	NA	NA	TGTGCCTGGAGAAGTCATGAGCAGTTCTTC	CAWRSHEQFF
TRBV2	13	TRBJ1-5	few	NA	TGTGCCAGCCGACCCAGTACCTATCAGCCCCAGCATTTT	CASRPSTYQPQHF
TRBV7-9	13	TRBJ2-7	NA	NA	TGTGCCAGCAGCTTCGGGGCGTTTTACGAGCAGTACTTC	CASSFGAFYEQYF
TRBV6-5	13	TRBJ2-3	NA	NA	TGTGCCAGCACTCGGGGCAGCACAGATACGCAGTATTTT	CASTRGSTDTQYF
TRBV6-5	13	TRBJ1-5	NA	NA	TGTGCCAGCGGGCGGGGGACGGGGCAGCCCCAGCATTTT	CASGRGTGQPQHF
TRBV5-1	14	TRBJ1-2	few	NA	TGCGCCAGCAGCTTGGATGCAGGGCCCTATGGCTACACCTTC	CASSLDAGPYGYTF
TRBV7-6	17	TRBJ2-7	NA	TRBD2	TGTGCCAGCAGCCAGGGACTAGCGGGTAAACAGGACAACGAGCAGTACTTC	CASSQGLAGKQDNEQYF
TRBV4-2	13	TRBJ2-1	NA	NA	TGTGCCAGCAGCCAAGAGACGGGTAATGAGCAGTTCTTC	CASSQETGNEQFF
TRBV30	15	TRBJ2-2	NA	TRBD1	TGTGCCTGGAGTGTGCCGGGACAGCCAACCGGGGAGCTGTTTTTT	CAWSVPGQPTGELFF
TRBV7-3	13	TRBJ1-1	NA	NA	TGTGCCAGCAGCCTGGGATTGGGCACTGAAGCTTTCTTT	CASSLGLGTEAFF
TRBV28	16	TRBJ2-3	NA	TRBD1	TGTGCCAGCAGCCTCGGGACAGGCGGGAGCACAGATACGCAGTATTTT	CASSLGTGGSTDTQYF
TRBV7-9	14	TRBJ1-2	NA	NA	TGTGCCAGCAGACCACGACAGCTCGACTATGGCTACACCTTC	CASRPRQLDYGYTF